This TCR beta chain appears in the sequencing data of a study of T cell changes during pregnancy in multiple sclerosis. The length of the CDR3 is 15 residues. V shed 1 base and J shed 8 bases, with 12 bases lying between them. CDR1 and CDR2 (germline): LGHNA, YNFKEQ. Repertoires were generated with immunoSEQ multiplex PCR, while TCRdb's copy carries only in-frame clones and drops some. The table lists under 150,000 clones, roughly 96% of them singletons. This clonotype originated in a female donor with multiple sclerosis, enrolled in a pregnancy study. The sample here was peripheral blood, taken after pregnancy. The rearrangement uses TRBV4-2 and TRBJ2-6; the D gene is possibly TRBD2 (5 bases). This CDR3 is CASSQGLTGTNVLTF. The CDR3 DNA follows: TGTGCCAGCAGCCAAGGACTAACGGGGACCAACGTCCTGACTTTC.